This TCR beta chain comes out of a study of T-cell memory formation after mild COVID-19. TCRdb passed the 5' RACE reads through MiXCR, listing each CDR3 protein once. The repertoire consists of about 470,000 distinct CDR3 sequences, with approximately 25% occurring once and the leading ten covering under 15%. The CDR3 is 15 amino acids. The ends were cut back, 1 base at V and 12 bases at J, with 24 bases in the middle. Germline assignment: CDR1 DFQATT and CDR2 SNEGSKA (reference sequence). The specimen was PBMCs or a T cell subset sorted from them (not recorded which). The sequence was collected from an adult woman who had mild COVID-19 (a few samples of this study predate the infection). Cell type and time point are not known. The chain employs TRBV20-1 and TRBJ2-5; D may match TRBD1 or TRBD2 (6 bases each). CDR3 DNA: TGCAGTGCTAGAGCCTCTCAAGAGGGGGGCCTTTCCGAGTACTTC. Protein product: CSARASQEGGLSEYF.